A single sample is the source of the 30 T cell receptor beta chains below, sequenced in a study of yellow fever vaccine responses in identical twins (dated by TCRdb to the late 2010s). The library relied on RT-PCR. The instrument was an Illumina HiSeq 2500. In TCRdb, the public reads were trimmed at Q25 with fastp and aligned with MiXCR, with productive beta chains retained. Rows are combined by CDR3 protein, so each entry shows the most common genes and DNA. This sample is represented by roughly 23,000 distinct CDR3 sequences; around four fifths of them were singletons. Around 4.8% of the sample belongs to the ten largest clones. The material was T cells from blood (PBMCs), unsorted or a sorted subset (not recorded which), obtained before or after yellow fever vaccination (not recorded which). These receptors all stem from a woman younger than 35 who received the yellow fever vaccine. Donor details come from another sample of the same person, matched by shared clones.

The chain carries TRBV11-2 and TRBJ1-1; D unresolved. The V end lost 3 bases, the J end lost 5 bases, and 4 bases lay between the germline ends. This CDR3 spans 11 amino acids. Looked up from germline, CDR1 is SGHAT and CDR2 is FQNNGV. The CDR3 region is CASSFMTEAFF. The CDR3 DNA reads TGTGCCAGCAGCTTTATGACTGAAGCTTTCTTT.

This rearrangement joins TRBV28 to TRBJ1-2, with D possibly being TRBD1 (6 bases). The CDR3 is 14 residues long. The V gene lost 5 bases and the J gene lost 4 bases, with 14 bases spanning the gap. CDR1 MDHEN and CDR2 SYDVKM come from the germline V gene. The CDR3 DNA reads TGTGCCAGCAGTCCTATAGGGGGGCTCTATGGCTACACCTTC. Translating it yields CASSPIGGLYGYTF.

CDR3 bases: TGTGCCAGCAGTAGCCAGAAAGTGTCGACCCAGTACTTC. Residues: CASSSQKVSTQYF. The chain has TRBV12-3 or TRBV12-4 and TRBJ2-5, with D uncertain. The CDR3 spans 13 residues. The V and J ends lost 5 bases and 7 bases respectively, with 14 bases between them.

V is TRBV13 and J is TRBJ1-2; 8 bases line up with TRBD1. Germline V gene sequence: CDR1 PRHDT, CDR2 FYEKMQ (reference sequence). The CDR3 runs 12 residues. Unmatched junction bases numbered 4, after V lost 5 bases and J lost 8 bases. CDR3 protein: CASSDRGAGYTF. CDR3 nucleotide sequence: TGTGCCAGCAGCGACAGGGGAGCCGGCTACACCTTC.

The V gene is TRBV10-3, the J gene TRBJ1-1; no clear D gene. CDR3 length: 11 residues. Germline CDR1 is ENHRY and CDR2 is SYGVKD. V dropped 6 bases and J dropped 4 bases, with 6 bases sitting between them. The CDR3, as DNA: TGTGCCATCAGCAATGTCACTGAAGCTTTCTTT. It yields the protein CAISNVTEAFF.

This chain connects TRBV6-1 to TRBJ1-5, with D perhaps TRBD1 (5 bases). V shed 5 bases and J shed 0 bases, with 8 bases lying between them. Germline CDR1 reads MNHNS; CDR2 reads SASEGT. The length of the CDR3 is 14 residues. CDR3 region: CASSKGYSNQPQHF. CDR3 nucleotide sequence: TGTGCCAGCAGTAAGGGGTATAGCAATCAGCCCCAGCATTTT.

This chain uses TRBV20-1 with TRBJ1-6; D uncertain. The CDR3 runs to 13 residues. Trimming removed 6 bases at V and 8 bases at J, with 14 bases between. Germline CDR1 reads DFQATT; CDR2 reads SNEGSKA (reference sequence). CDR3 bases: TGCAGTGCACTACAGTATGGTGATTCACCCCTCCACTTT. Amino acids: CSALQYGDSPLHF.

This clonotype was picked up a small number of times. V usage is TRBV13 and J usage is TRBJ1-3, with 7 bases aligning to TRBD1. After removal of 5 bases from V and 0 bases from J, the junction contained 7 bases not matched to a gene. Germline CDR1 is PRHDT and CDR2 is FYEKMQ (reference sequence). The CDR3 extends over 16 amino acids. The CDR3 DNA sequence: TGTGCCAGCAGCCCGGGACAGCCGGGCTCTGGAAACACCATATATTTT. As protein: CASSPGQPGSGNTIYF.

The chain combines TRBV3-1 with TRBJ2-2; TRBD1 or TRBD2 may be the D gene (5 bases each). CDR1 is LGHDT, CDR2 YNNKEL, per germline (reference sequence). The V end was cut by 4 bases, the J end by 8 bases, with 14 bases between. CDR3 length: 14 amino acids. CDR3 loop: CASSPGPYGGELFF. The CDR3 DNA follows: TGTGCCAGCAGCCCGGGACCTTATGGGGGGGAGCTGTTTTTT. The variable domain in full, completed from reference TRBV3-1 and TRBJ2-2, reads DTAVSQTPKYLVTQMGNDKSIKCEQNLGHDTMYWYKQDSKKFLKIMFSYNNKELIINETVPNRFSPKSPDKAHLNLHINSLELGDSAVYFCASSPGPYGGELFFGEGSRLTVL.

The chain combines TRBV14 with TRBJ2-1, with 7 bases matching TRBD2. The CDR3 spans 16 residues. V shed 2 bases, J shed 3 bases, and the junction held 7 bases outside the gene matches. Germline V gives CDR1 SGHDN, CDR2 FVKESK. DNA of the CDR3: TGTGCCAGCAGCCAAAGACTAGCAGCCCTCTACAATGAGCAGTTCTTC. This codes for CASSQRLAALYNEQFF.

This clonotype was picked up a small number of times. This chain joins TRBV5-5 and TRBJ1-1, with D hard to call. V was shortened by 4 bases and J by 2 bases, with 15 bases between the two germline ends. Germline V CDR1 and CDR2: SGHKS, YYEKEE (reference sequence). The CDR3 spans 15 residues. This chain's CDR3 is CASSRGPPYNTEAFF. CDR3 in DNA: TGTGCCAGCAGCCGCGGCCCACCTTATAACACTGAAGCTTTCTTT. The full variable domain, completed using reference TRBV5-5 and TRBJ1-1, is DAGVTQSPTHLIKTRGQQVTLRCSPISGHKSVSWYQQVLGQGPQFIFQYYEKEERGRGNFPDRFSARQFPNYSSELNVNALLLGDSALYLCASSRGPPYNTEAFFGQGTRLTVV.

This clonotype was detected only a few times. The chain carries TRBV27 and TRBJ1-6; the D gene is possibly TRBD1 (5 bases). The germline gives CDR1 MNHEY, CDR2 SMNVEV (reference sequence). This CDR3 has 14 amino acids. With 5 bases removed from V and 14 bases from J, the gap between germline ends came to 19 bases. DNA for the CDR3: TGTGCCAGCAGTCCCGCCTCGACGGGGCGGGCCCTCCACTTT. Amino acid sequence: CASSPASTGRALHF.

The V call is TRBV12-3 or TRBV12-4, the J call TRBJ2-3; 11 nucleotides line up with TRBD2. After removal of 6 bases from V and 5 bases from J, the junction contained 13 bases not matched to a gene. The CDR3 is 17 amino acids. The CDR3, as DNA: TGTGCCAGCAGCTGGTCCGTTAGCGGGGGGGCGAAAGATACGCAGTATTTT. Amino acids: CASSWSVSGGAKDTQYF.

This clonotype was picked up one time. The chain couples TRBV2 to TRBJ1-6; TRBD1 aligns across 7 bases. Germline lookup yields CDR1 SNHLY and CDR2 FYNNEI. The CDR3 consists of 16 residues. Trimming removed 3 bases from V and 6 bases from J; junction bases left unmatched: 8. This chain's CDR3 is CASSDEGAMSNSPLHF. CDR3 in DNA: TGTGCCAGCAGTGATGAGGGGGCTATGAGTAATTCACCCCTCCACTTT.

The rearrangement joins TRBV4-1 to TRBJ1-2; maybe TRBD1 (5 bases). The CDR3 is 11 residues long. The germline V gene encodes CDR1 MGHRA and CDR2 YSYEKL. The V end was cut by 9 bases, the J end by 4 bases, with 9 bases between. CDR3 sequence: CARLDSYGYTF. The CDR3 nucleotides read TGCGCCAGACTCGACAGCTATGGCTACACCTTC.

This clonotype came up once. The genes are TRBV5-3 and TRBJ2-1; 10 nucleotides line up with TRBD2. TRBV5-3 is labeled an ORF, and its function is uncertain. V shed 3 bases, J shed 5 bases, and the junction held 2 bases outside the gene matches. The CDR3 is 14 amino acids. CDR3 amino acids: CARSYGLADNEQFF. The DNA of the CDR3 is TGTGCCAGAAGCTATGGACTAGCGGACAATGAGCAGTTCTTC.

This chain links TRBV6-2 or TRBV6-3 with TRBJ2-5; D possibly corresponds to TRBD2 (5 bases). The V end lost 4 bases, the J end lost 1 base, and 13 bases lay between the germline ends. CDR1 is MNHEY, CDR2 SVGEGT, per germline. The CDR3 extends over 15 amino acids. CDR3 sequence reads: CASSSSAGRQETQYF. For the CDR3, the DNA is TGTGCCAGCAGTTCCTCGGCGGGCCGCCAAGAGACCCAGTACTTC.

This clonotype came up a few times. The gene calls are TRBV11-3 and TRBJ2-7; the D is unclear. Trimming took off 1 base at V and 2 bases at J, with 6 bases between the two ends. The CDR3 spans 13 residues. CDR1 and CDR2 (germline): SGHNT, YENEEA. The CDR3 is CASSLGYTYEQYF. As DNA, the CDR3 is TGTGCCAGCAGCTTAGGTTACACCTACGAGCAGTACTTC.

DNA of the CDR3: TGCGCCAGCAGTGAGCCCCGCAGGGGATACGAGCAGTACTTC. Amino acids: CASSEPRRGYEQYF. The V and J genes are TRBV10-2 and TRBJ2-7; possibly TRBD1 for D (6 bases). CDR1 is WSHSY and CDR2 is SAAADI in the germline V gene. V lost 2 bases and J lost 4, with 12 bases in between. The CDR3 is made up of 14 amino acids.

V gene TRBV12-3 or TRBV12-4 combines with J gene TRBJ2-3, with 8 nucleotides matching TRBD2. The CDR3 covers 16 residues. The J segment lost 2 bases and the V segment lost 3 bases, leaving 7 bases of the junction unmatched. The CDR3 bases are TGTGCCAGCAGTTTCCGCGGACTAGCTTCCACAGATACGCAGTATTTT. Its protein product is CASSFRGLASTDTQYF.

The chain combines TRBV28 with TRBJ2-3; D assignment may be TRBD1 or TRBD2 (6 bases each). Trimming left V 3 bases short and J 6 bases short, with 10 bases between. Germline V lookup: CDR1 MDHEN, CDR2 SYDVKM. The CDR3 length is 13 residues. The CDR3 region is CASSFGGRDTQYF. CDR3 DNA: TGTGCCAGCAGTTTTGGGGGGCGGGATACGCAGTATTTT. The variable domain in full, with the rest retrieved from reference TRBV28 and TRBJ2-3, is DVKVTQSSRYLVKRTGEKVFLECVQDMDHENMFWYRQDPGLGLRLIYFSYDVKMKEKGDIPEGYSVSREKKERFSLILESASTNQTSMYLCASSFGGRDTQYFGPGTRLTVL.

This rearrangement joins TRBV7-3 to TRBJ2-1; D might be TRBD2 (6 bases). V lost 5 bases and J 0 bases, leaving 11 bases between the germline ends. The length of the CDR3 is 15 residues. In germline, CDR1 is SGHTA, CDR2 FQGTGA. CDR3 DNA: TGTGCCAGCAGCGCTTCTAGCGTCTCCTACAATGAGCAGTTCTTC. This gives the protein CASSASSVSYNEQFF.

This chain joins TRBV20-1 and TRBJ2-7; 9 positions match TRBD2. The CDR3 loop spans 13 amino acids. The germline V gene encodes CDR1 DFQATT and CDR2 SNEGSKA (reference sequence). The ends lost 3 bases at V and 7 bases at J; junction bases unmatched: 7. CDR3: CSASNLAGREQYF. In DNA, the CDR3 is TGCAGTGCTAGTAATCTAGCGGGACGAGAGCAGTACTTC.

This chain connects TRBV20-1 to TRBJ1-2; 10 bases are shared with TRBD1. The J segment lost 4 bases and the V segment lost 5 bases, leaving 7 bases of the junction unmatched. Germline V CDR1 and CDR2: DFQATT, SNEGSKA (reference sequence). The CDR3 totals 14 residues. The CDR3 DNA reads TGCAGTGCTCCAGGGACAGGGGCTGGCTATGGCTACACCTTC. Its translation: CSAPGTGAGYGYTF.

The rearrangement links TRBV29-1 to TRBJ2-1, with TRBD1 matching over 7 bases. V lost 6 bases, J lost 7 bases, and 6 bases stayed unmatched. The germline gives CDR1 SQVTM, CDR2 ANQGSEA. The CDR3 is 12 residues long. The CDR3 region is CSVDRAGNEQFF. The CDR3 bases are TGCAGCGTCGACAGGGCAGGGAATGAGCAGTTCTTC.

As for this clonotype: At one end the junction does not follow the germline gene, possibly because of a read error. This chain links TRBV29-1 with TRBJ2-1, with D unclear. The CDR3 has 9 residues. CDR1 SQVTM and CDR2 ANQGSEA come from the germline V gene. In DNA form, the CDR3 reads TGCAGCGTGAACAACGAGCAGTTCTTC. As protein: CSVNNEQFF.

V and J are TRBV5-1 and TRBJ2-5, with TRBD2 as a possible D gene (6 bases). V was shortened by 5 bases and J by 2 bases, with 13 bases between the two germline ends. Germline V gene sequence: CDR1 SGHRS, CDR2 YFSETQ. CDR3 size: 14 residues. The CDR3 loop is CASSPGGEQETQYF. DNA of the CDR3: TGCGCCAGCAGTCCCGGGGGTGAACAAGAGACCCAGTACTTC.

CDR3 in DNA: TGTGCCAGCAGCTTACATAGCGGGAGTACCTACAATGAGCAGTTCTTC. This encodes CASSLHSGSTYNEQFF. This chain connects TRBV7-6 to TRBJ2-1, with 9 nucleotides matching TRBD2. The length of the CDR3 is 16 residues. CDR1 and CDR2 from the germline V gene are SGHVS and FNYEAQ. Losses at the gene ends were 2 bases for V and 2 bases for J; bases not matched to a gene: 4.

This clonotype was seen a handful of times. The chain uses TRBV5-5 and TRBJ1-5; the match to TRBD1 covers 7 bases. The germline V gene encodes CDR1 SGHKS and CDR2 YYEKEE (reference sequence). The trim removed 2 bases at V and 3 bases at J, leaving 8 bases unmatched. The CDR3 length is 16 residues. CDR3 nucleotide sequence: TGTGCCAGCAGCTTACTTCCGGGACAGATCAATCAGCCCCAGCATTTT. The encoded protein is CASSLLPGQINQPQHF.

Details on this clonotype: A read error may account for a junction end that differs from germline. The chain recombines TRBV2 with TRBJ2-1; D may be TRBD1 or TRBD2 (6 bases each). Per the germline V gene, CDR1 is SNHLY and CDR2 is FYNNEI. The CDR3 spans 14 residues. CDR3 coding DNA: TGTGCCAGCAGTGGGGGGGCAGGGCCTGCTGAGCAGGTCTTC. Translating it yields CASSGGAGPAEQVF. The full variable domain, completed using reference TRBV2 and TRBJ2-1, is EPEVTQTPSHQVTQMGQEVILRCVPISNHLYFYWYRQILGQKVEFLVSFYNNEISEKSEIFDDQFSVERPDGSNFTLKIRSTKLEDSAMYFCASSGGAGPAEQVFGPGTRLTVL.